This TCR beta chain was identified in a study of T-cell memory formation after mild COVID-19 (dated by TCRdb to the early 2020s). Looking at the study overall: TCR sequence clusters from the two donors were largely donor specific. T-cell clones expanding and contracting after mild COVID-19 in two donors were tracked by longitudinal TCRalpha and TCRbeta repertoire sequencing. Two young, previously healthy adult volunteers, one female and one male, were included in the cohort.

Study-wide conclusions, independent of this receptor: Contracting CD4+ clones turned up mainly in the CM and EM memory subsets, whereas EMRA was where CD8+ clones were enriched. Only two mild cases were covered in the study, and larger cohorts including severe cases with pre-infection samples were considered necessary. Balanced CD4/CD8 phenotypes were observed for clones contracting from day 15 to 85, whereas a bias towards CD4+ was observed for a second wave of clones expanding from day 15 to 37. SARS-CoV-2 specificity of the second-wave clones peaking on day 37 was not confirmed. Some responding clones were detected in pre-infection memory, which suggested that pre-existing cross-reactive memory T cells had joined the SARS-CoV-2 response.

For sequencing, an Illumina NovaSeq 6000 was employed. TCRalpha and TCRbeta cDNA libraries were built by 5'RACE with constant-segment primers, adding sample barcodes and unique molecular identifiers. Trizol reagent was used to extract RNA from every sample. Amplification of the libraries took two PCR steps, and the second step added a second sample barcode plus Illumina TruSeq adapters. Sequencing of the libraries was done on an Illumina NovaSeq, producing 2 x 150 bp paired-end reads. In the authors' own workflow: With migec v1.2.7, reads were demultiplexed and then collapsed into UMI-guided consensus sequences. Using mixcr v2.1.11, UMI consensuses were aligned to TRA and TRB V and J templates and then assembled into clonotypes. A clonotype was counted as expanded or contracted only if both edgeR and NoisET called the change significant, with noise models trained on biological replicates. edgeR calls used a false discovery rate-adjusted p below 0.01 and a log2 fold-change threshold of 1. PCA with hierarchical clustering of max-normalized trajectories of the 1000 most abundant clonotypes was used as exploratory dynamics analysis. Separately sequenced CD4+ and CD8+ repertoires were used to assign the CD4 or CD8 phenotype of responding clones. TCRdb reworked the public reads: Q25 trimming with fastp, MiXCR clone assembly, productive beta chains retained. Duplicate CDR3 protein sequences are folded into a single record with the most common DNA and genes. These V and J calls are TCRdb output, not the study's own analysis. The sample profile shows around 250,000 distinct CDR3 sequences; 15% of them were found once. The top ten hold 2.1% of the sample.

This clonotype has more than one count but fewer than ten. Its antigen is still unknown. Per-base quality was not reported, and no clone a single base away is much larger than it. Ficoll-Paque density gradient centrifugation was the method used to isolate PBMCs. The CDR3 holds 16 amino acids from the cysteine to the phenylalanine. Only the CDR3 portion is preserved as DNA: 48 bases, with reading frame beginning at the first base. Trimming accounts for 4 bases at V and 3 bases at J, while the number of junction bases matched to no gene is 10. The CDR1 and CDR2 encoded by the germline V gene (reference sequence) are SGHKS and YYEKEE.

Sequencing was done on a sample of PBMCs or a T cell subset sorted from them (not recorded which). The chain links TRBV5-5 with TRBJ1-1; TRBD1 matches 9 bases in the middle. The receptor was isolated from an adult woman who had mild COVID-19 (a few samples of this study predate the infection). The sample titles of this study are shuffled in the database, so cell type and time point are left out; the donor was told from shared clones. The sequence in DNA is TGTGCCAGCAGCCTCGGACAGGGGAGGCGGGACACTGAAGCTTTCTTT. This yields the protein CASSLGQGRRDTEAFF.